A single sample gave rise to the 28 T cell receptor beta chains below, sequenced in a study of blood T cell repertoires in COVID-19. Clones were read by immunoSEQ multiplex PCR, and TCRdb kept only the in-frame ones, dropping some. The profile covers roughly 240,000 clones, with around nine tenths appearing a single time and 1.6% taken by the ten largest. Sequenced sample: peripheral blood. The receptors stem from a woman aged 55-75 years who had recovered from COVID-19.

V gene TRBV6-5 combines with J gene TRBJ2-3; 11 positions agree with TRBD2. Trimming cost V 5 bases and J 3 bases; bases outside gene matches: 4. The V gene's germline CDR1 is MNHEY and CDR2 SVGAGI. The CDR3 sequence is 15 residues long. CDR3 region: CASSNLAGGTDTQYF. The CDR3 DNA reads TGTGCCAGCAGTAATCTAGCGGGGGGTACAGATACGCAGTATTTT.

V usage is TRBV11-3 and J usage is TRBJ2-7; tentatively, D is TRBD1 (6 bases). This CDR3 has 14 residues. Germline CDR1 and CDR2: SGHNT and YENEEA. Trimming shortened V by 8 bases and J by 5 bases, and 19 bases separated the two germline ends. CDR3 in amino acids: CASPITGLGDEQYF. The DNA for the CDR3 is TGTGCCAGCCCTATTACAGGGTTGGGCGACGAGCAGTACTTC.

V gene TRBV6-2 or TRBV6-3 combines with J gene TRBJ2-2; 14 positions agree with TRBD2. Germline values: CDR1 MNHEY, CDR2 SVGEGT. This CDR3 comprises 20 residues. Trimming removed 5 bases from V and 0 bases from J; junction bases left unmatched: 11. CDR3 sequence: CASSQLRGLAGVPNTGELFF. Here the CDR3 DNA reads TGTGCCAGCAGTCAACTGAGGGGACTAGCGGGGGTACCGAACACCGGGGAGCTGTTTTTT.

CDR3 sequence (DNA): TGTGCCAGCAGCGTCAGAACAGGGGACTATGGCTACACCTTC. Protein: CASSVRTGDYGYTF. The chain is built from TRBV9 and TRBJ1-2; 7 nucleotides match TRBD1. Germline CDR1 SGDLS, CDR2 YYNGEE. The CDR3 has 14 amino acids. V was pared by 2 bases and J by 3 bases, with 4 bases of the junction left unmatched.

This chain links TRBV7-2 with TRBJ1-2; 7 bases agree with TRBD1. From germline, CDR1 is SGHTA and CDR2 FQGNSA. There are 13 residues in the CDR3. Trimming removed 2 bases from V and 7 bases from J; junction bases left unmatched: 4. CDR3 in DNA: TGTGCCAGCAGCTTAAACACAGGGGCTGGCTACACCTTC. It is translated as CASSLNTGAGYTF.

V gene TRBV11-3 combines with J gene TRBJ2-7; 12 bases agree with TRBD2. V lost 4 bases and J lost 4; bases outside the gene matches: 2. This CDR3 has 14 amino acids. CDR1 is SGHNT and CDR2 is YENEEA in the germline V gene. CDR3 sequence reads: CASSSTSGGYEQYF. The CDR3 coding sequence is TGTGCCAGCAGCTCGACTAGCGGGGGATACGAGCAGTACTTC. Combining the CDR3 with reference TRBV11-3 and TRBJ2-7 gives the whole variable domain EAGVVQSPRYKIIEKKQPVAFWCNPISGHNTLYWYLQNLGQGPELLIRYENEEAVDDSQLPKDRFSAERLKGVDSTLKIQPAELGDSAVYLCASSSTSGGYEQYFGPGTRLTVT.

The V gene is TRBV9, the J gene TRBJ2-7; perhaps TRBD2 as D (6 bases). This CDR3 is built from 15 residues. CDR1 and CDR2 from the germline V gene are SGDLS and YYNGEE. V lost 3 bases, J lost 2 bases, and 15 bases lay in between. CDR3 bases: TGTGCCAGCAGCGAGCTTGACGGGGGAGCCTACGAGCAGTACTTC. Translation: CASSELDGGAYEQYF.

A few counts support this clone. The chain is built from TRBV9 and TRBJ1-3; 9 nucleotides match TRBD1. V shed 4 bases and J 9 bases; nucleotides not matched to a gene: 11. The CDR3 loop spans 15 amino acids. CDR1 is SGDLS, CDR2 YYNGEE, per germline. This CDR3 reads CASSRLGQGLGTIYF. The CDR3 DNA reads TGTGCCAGCAGCCGTCTGGGACAGGGTTTAGGCACCATATATTTT.

The chain has TRBV11-2 and TRBJ2-7; D remains ambiguous. The length of the CDR3 is 13 residues. The V gene's germline CDR1 is SGHAT and CDR2 FQNNGV. Trimming shortened V by 1 base and J by 6 bases, and 10 bases separated the two germline ends. The CDR3: CASSLGLLIEQYF. CDR3 sequence (DNA): TGTGCCAGCAGCTTAGGACTGCTAATCGAGCAGTACTTC.

CDR3 bases: TGTGCCAGCAGTGATACAGGGACACCTGAAGCTTTCTTT. It encodes CASSDTGTPEAFF. The V and J genes are TRBV6-1 and TRBJ1-1, with a possible D match to TRBD1 (6 bases). Germline assignment: CDR1 MNHNS and CDR2 SASEGT. Trimming cost V 3 bases and J 6 bases, with 11 bases left between them. This CDR3 is built from 13 residues.

V gene TRBV5-1 combines with J gene TRBJ2-1, with TRBD2 identical over 13 bases. Germline loops: CDR1 SGHRS, CDR2 YFSETQ. The CDR3 covers 15 residues. V shed 4 bases and J 7 bases; nucleotides not matched to a gene: 5. The chain's CDR3 is CASSQTSGGMNEQFF. In nucleotides, the CDR3 is TGCGCCAGCAGCCAGACTAGCGGGGGGATGAATGAGCAGTTCTTC.

The J gene is TRBJ2-5, the V gene TRBV9; 7 nucleotides line up with TRBD1. With V trimmed by 2 bases and J by 1 base, 11 bases remained unmatched. Germline V gives CDR1 SGDLS, CDR2 YYNGEE. CDR3 length equals 17 residues. CDR3 DNA sequence: TGTGCCAGCAGCGTGGGCTGGACAGGTACATTCCAAGAGACCCAGTACTTC. Translating gives CASSVGWTGTFQETQYF.

The table lists this clone with a count of one. V usage is TRBV25-1 and J usage is TRBJ1-2; 8 bases are a match to TRBD1. The CDR3 length is 15 residues. V gave up 3 bases and J gave up 7 bases; unmatched junction bases: 10. Looked up from germline, CDR1 is MGHDK and CDR2 is SYGVNS. CDR3 nucleotides: TGTGCCAGCAGTGAGTTGGGACAGGAAATCTCTGGCTACACCTTC. Translated: CASSELGQEISGYTF.

The CDR3 region is CASTGQGDEKLFF. The CDR3 DNA follows: TGTGCCAGCACTGGGCAGGGGGATGAAAAACTGTTTTTT. The chain joins TRBV27 to TRBJ1-4; 7 nucleotides match TRBD1. The CDR3 extends over 13 amino acids. Unmatched junction bases numbered 5, after V lost 7 bases and J lost 6 bases. Germline CDR1 is MNHEY and CDR2 is SMNVEV (reference sequence). Looking up the rest from reference TRBV27 and TRBJ1-4 gives the full variable domain: EAQVTQNPRYLITVTGKKLTVTCSQNMNHEYMSWYRQDPGLGLRQIYYSMNVEVTDKGDVPEGYKVSRKEKRNFPLILESPSPNQTSLYFCASTGQGDEKLFFGSGTQLSVL.

Concerning this clone itself: One junction end does not reproduce the germline sequence, and a read error may be involved. The genes are TRBV18 and TRBJ2-6; TRBD1 aligns across 8 bases. Germline CDR1 and CDR2: KGHSH and LQKENI. The length of the CDR3 is 17 residues. The CDR3 DNA reads TGTGCCAGCGCACCGGGACAGGCTAACTCTGGGGCCAACGTCCTGACTTTC. Amino acid sequence: CASAPGQANSGANVLTF.

The chain has TRBV27 and TRBJ2-3; 8 nucleotides line up with TRBD2. Germline V CDR1 and CDR2: MNHEY, SMNVEV (reference sequence). This CDR3 comprises 13 residues. Germline trimming cut 8 bases from V and 6 bases from J; bases unmatched to any gene: 7. CDR3 in amino acids: CASGRGGGDTQYF. CDR3 DNA sequence: TGTGCCAGCGGACGGGGGGGAGGGGATACGCAGTATTTT.

V usage is TRBV4-3 and J usage is TRBJ1-5; D unclear. Trimming took off 0 bases at V and 7 bases at J, with 13 bases between the two ends. CDR3 length: 15 residues. Looked up from germline, CDR1 is LGHNA and CDR2 is YSLEER. DNA for the CDR3: TGCGCCAGCAGCCAAGAGTGGGGTAGCGGCCAGCCCCAGCATTTT. Translated, it gives CASSQEWGSGQPQHF.

The rearrangement uses TRBV5-1 and TRBJ2-7, with 7 bases fitting TRBD1. This CDR3 comprises 14 residues. Trimming at V came to 3 bases and at J to 4 bases, leaving 7 bases not matched to a gene. Looked up from germline, CDR1 is SGHRS and CDR2 is YFSETQ. CDR3 loop: CASSSFSGGYEQYF. The CDR3 nucleotides are TGCGCCAGCAGCTCTTTTTCAGGGGGTTACGAGCAGTACTTC. Full variable domain (remainder filled in from reference TRBV5-1 and TRBJ2-7): KAGVTQTPRYLIKTRGQQVTLSCSPISGHRSVSWYQQTPGQGLQFLFEYFSETQRNKGNFPGRFSGRQFSNSRSEMNVSTLELGDSALYLCASSSFSGGYEQYFGPGTRLTVT.

Remarks on this clone: This sample includes further DNA sequences coding for the same CDR3. The chain links TRBV9 to TRBJ2-3; D unclear. The CDR3 runs to 12 residues. The V gene's germline CDR1 is SGDLS and CDR2 YYNGEE. Trimming removed 0 bases from V and 6 bases from J, with 5 bases in between. The CDR3 coding sequence is TGTGCCAGCAGCGTAGGCGGTGATACGCAGTATTTT. Encoded protein: CASSVGGDTQYF. The full variable domain, rest sourced from reference TRBV9 and TRBJ2-3, is DSGVTQTPKHLITATGQRVTLRCSPRSGDLSVYWYQQSLDQGLQFLIQYYNGEERAKGNILERFSAQQFPDLHSELNLSSLELGDSALYFCASSVGGDTQYFGPGTRLTVL.

The table lists this clone with many counts. The chain uses TRBV28 and TRBJ2-5, with 7 bases matching TRBD2. V gave up 8 bases and J gave up 5 bases; unmatched junction bases: 17. CDR3 size: 16 residues. Germline CDR1 is MDHEN and CDR2 is SYDVKM. This CDR3 reads CASLTFTGGTVETQYF. CDR3 coding DNA: TGTGCCAGCTTAACGTTTACCGGGGGGACTGTGGAGACCCAGTACTTC.

The chain links TRBV7-3 to TRBJ1-3; 9 nucleotides line up with TRBD1. Germline CDR1 SGHTA, CDR2 FQGTGA. V gave up 0 bases and J gave up 3 bases; unmatched junction bases: 3. The CDR3 runs to 16 residues. For the CDR3, the DNA is TGTGCCAGCAGCTTAACGGGGACAGGGAGTGGAAACACCATATATTTT. Amino acid sequence: CASSLTGTGSGNTIYF.

The V and J genes are TRBV15 and TRBJ1-1; D not certain. This CDR3 contains 12 residues. V was pared by 3 bases and J by 8 bases, with 10 bases between. In germline, CDR1 is LNHNV, CDR2 YYDKDF (reference sequence). CDR3 DNA: TGTGCCACCAGCAGTTCGTCGTTGGAAGCTTTCTTT. Translation: CATSSSSLEAFF.

V is TRBV5-4 and J is TRBJ2-1; 11 bases line up with TRBD2. The germline gives CDR1 SGHNT, CDR2 YYREEE (reference sequence). CDR3 length equals 17 residues. The V and J ends lost 0 bases and 3 bases, in that order; junction bases with no gene match: 5. The CDR3 DNA follows: TGTGCCAGCAGCTTGGCTAGCGGGGGGCCGTACTACAATGAGCAGTTCTTC. Its translation is CASSLASGGPYYNEQFF.

The chain recombines TRBV18 with TRBJ2-5; no firm D call. CDR1 KGHSH and CDR2 LQKENI come from the germline V gene. The CDR3 has 15 residues. The ends were cut back, 2 bases at V and 5 bases at J, with 15 bases in the middle. CDR3 amino acids: CASSPSGDRWETQYF. Here the CDR3 DNA reads TGTGCCAGCTCACCATCGGGTGATAGGTGGGAGACCCAGTACTTC.

The gene calls are TRBV28 and TRBJ2-3; 8 nucleotides line up with TRBD2. Germline CDR1 reads MDHEN; CDR2 reads SYDVKM. V shed 3 bases and J 0 bases; nucleotides not matched to a gene: 5. CDR3 length equals 16 residues. The CDR3 DNA follows: TGTGCCAGCAGTTTCGGTAGCGGGGCTAGCACAGATACGCAGTATTTT. It codes for CASSFGSGASTDTQYF.

The chain carries TRBV28 and TRBJ2-7, with 10 bases matching TRBD1. The germline gives CDR1 MDHEN, CDR2 SYDVKM. V trimming: 5 bases; J trimming: 3 bases; junction bases outside the gene matches: 16. The CDR3 is 18 residues long. CDR3 DNA sequence: TGTGCCAGCAGTCCGGGACAGGGGCGAGGGAGGGTCAACTACGAGCAGTACTTC. It specifies CASSPGQGRGRVNYEQYF. The variable domain in full, completed from reference TRBV28 and TRBJ2-7, reads DVKVTQSSRYLVKRTGEKVFLECVQDMDHENMFWYRQDPGLGLRLIYFSYDVKMKEKGDIPEGYSVSREKKERFSLILESASTNQTSMYLCASSPGQGRGRVNYEQYFGPGTRLTVT.

The chain combines TRBV21-1 with TRBJ2-7; no DNA check was done on the table's D call, TRBD2. TRBV21-1 is flagged as a pseudogene. The length of the CDR3 is 15 residues. The CDR3 protein is CASSPKLGKGYEQYF. The CDR3 DNA reads as TGTGCCAGCAGCCCGAAACTAGGGAAGGGCTACGAGCAGTACTTC.

This clone appeared once. The genes are TRBV6-1 and TRBJ2-5; perhaps TRBD1 as D (5 bases). From germline, CDR1 is MNHNS and CDR2 SASEGT. This CDR3 comprises 15 residues. The V end was cut by 1 base, the J end by 2 bases, with 11 bases between. In DNA form, the CDR3 reads TGTGCCAGCAGTGAAGGGTTTGGGGCTCAAGAGACCCAGTACTTC. It translates to CASSEGFGAQETQYF.